Listed here is a single TCR beta chain. Its specificity is not known. TCRdb re-derived calls from the RT-PCR reads in MiXCR, one entry per CDR3 protein. Here the sample spans about 570,000 distinct CDR3 sequences, 10% to 15% being singletons. The data were obtained in a study of response to subunit inactivated influenza vaccine. Study observations and caveats: Researchers suggested that each seasonal influenza vaccination recruits few new T cells.

Germline values: CDR1 MNHEY, CDR2 SMNVEV (reference sequence). Trimming removed 6 bases at V and 6 bases at J, with 15 bases between. This CDR3 region has 13 residues. The TCR was taken from a man aged 45 to 65 who received an inactivated influenza vaccine. Material: PBMCs from blood, obtained on the day of vaccination. This chain connects TRBV27 to TRBJ2-7; D gene unclear. The CDR3: CASRPTRTAEQYF. CDR3 DNA sequence: TGTGCCAGCAGACCGACTCGCACGGCCGAGCAGTACTTC.